These 17 T cell receptor beta chains were all obtained from the same sample, sequenced in a study of cytomegalovirus exposure and HLA in healthy donors. Produced via immunoSEQ multiplex PCR; TCRdb's table is partial and in-frame only. The sample yields about 200,000 clones, roughly 84% seen once. Sequencing input: PBMCs. The receptor source for this set is a woman younger than 35 in good health and CMV-seropositive.

The sample holds one count of this clone. V gene TRBV5-8 combines with J gene TRBJ1-1; D remains ambiguous. This CDR3 has 16 residues. Germline V gene sequence: CDR1 SGHTS, CDR2 YDEGEE. The V end lost 1 base, the J end lost 0 bases, and 13 bases lay between the germline ends. DNA of the CDR3: TGTGCCAGCAGCTTGAAGGGTTACGGGATGAACACTGAAGCTTTCTTT. It translates to CASSLKGYGMNTEAFF.

This rearrangement joins TRBV15 to TRBJ2-7; D is possibly TRBD2 (6 bases). Germline CDR1 LNHNV, CDR2 YYDKDF (reference sequence). V lost 0 bases to trimming and J lost 3 bases, with 12 bases between them. CDR3 length: 15 amino acids. CDR3 loop: CATSRESDGSYEQYF. CDR3 coding DNA: TGTGCCACCAGCAGAGAAAGCGACGGGAGCTACGAGCAGTACTTC.

J is TRBJ1-4 and V is TRBV4-1; TRBD1 aligns across 8 bases. This CDR3 region has 17 residues. V was pared by 4 bases and J by 11 bases, with 18 bases of the junction left unmatched. CDR1 is MGHRA and CDR2 is YSYEKL in the germline V gene. The CDR3 DNA sequence: TGCGCCAGCAGCCTCTATCCGGACAGGGAGGTTCCAGGGAAACTGTTTTTT. It is translated as CASSLYPDREVPGKLFF.

The chain carries TRBV5-1 and TRBJ1-2; 11 bases align to TRBD1. Per germline, CDR1 SGHRS and CDR2 YFSETQ. V lost 9 bases and J lost 1; bases outside the gene matches: 8. The CDR3 spans 15 residues. For the CDR3, the DNA is TGCGCCACCTTAGGGACAGGGGGAGGTAACTATGGCTACACCTTC. Its protein is CATLGTGGGNYGYTF.

This chain connects TRBV28 to TRBJ1-2; D gene unclear. The CDR3 runs 10 residues. Germline V lookup: CDR1 MDHEN, CDR2 SYDVKM. The V and J ends lost 3 bases and 11 bases respectively, with 7 bases between them. The CDR3 bases are TGTGCCAGCAGTTTCGAGGGATACACCTTC. Protein product: CASSFEGYTF.

This clone was observed once. This rearrangement joins TRBV6-1 to TRBJ2-7; 8 positions agree with TRBD1. The CDR3 is 13 residues long. V trimming: 5 bases; J trimming: 2 bases; junction bases outside the gene matches: 2. Looked up from germline, CDR1 is MNHNS and CDR2 is SASEGT. For the CDR3, the DNA is TGTGCCAGCAGTTGGGACAGGACCTACGAGCAGTACTTC. Translating gives CASSWDRTYEQYF.

The rearrangement joins TRBV28 to TRBJ2-7; D is perhaps TRBD1 (6 bases). This CDR3 spans 15 amino acids. Germline assignment: CDR1 MDHEN and CDR2 SYDVKM. V shed 3 bases and J shed 0 bases, with 12 bases lying between them. Here the CDR3 DNA reads TGTGCCAGCAGTTTTAACAGGGTAGCCTCCTACGAGCAGTACTTC. It specifies CASSFNRVASYEQYF.

The CDR3 loop is CASSPIGFLNTGELFF. DNA for the CDR3: TGTGCCAGCAGCCCAATCGGGTTTCTGAACACCGGGGAGCTGTTTTTT. This chain links TRBV14 with TRBJ2-2; no firm D call. Germline V CDR1 and CDR2: SGHDN, FVKESK. The germline V and J ends were trimmed by 4 bases and 1 base, with 13 bases remaining between them. The CDR3 spans 16 residues.

The chain is built from TRBV28 and TRBJ1-5; possibly TRBD1 for D (6 bases). V dropped 3 bases and J dropped 5 bases, with 14 bases sitting between them. The germline gives CDR1 MDHEN, CDR2 SYDVKM. CDR3 length: 15 residues. CDR3 in amino acids: CASSFGQPTYQPQHF. CDR3 DNA sequence: TGTGCCAGCAGTTTCGGACAGCCTACCTATCAGCCCCAGCATTTT.

V and J are TRBV27 and TRBJ2-7; D possibly corresponds to TRBD1 (6 bases). The CDR3 runs 14 residues. V lost 1 base and J lost 3, with 10 bases in between. From germline, CDR1 is MNHEY and CDR2 SMNVEV (reference sequence). This CDR3 reads CASSLLGTLYEQYF. DNA of the CDR3: TGTGCCAGCAGTTTATTAGGGACACTCTACGAGCAGTACTTC.

This chain uses TRBV27 with TRBJ2-7; 10 bases align to TRBD2. The CDR3 consists of 14 residues. Looked up from germline, CDR1 is MNHEY and CDR2 is SMNVEV (reference sequence). The V segment lost 4 bases and the J segment 4 bases; nucleotides outside the gene matches: 4. The DNA for the CDR3 is TGTGCCAGCAGTTCACCGGGACTAGCGTACGAGCAGTACTTC. Its protein product is CASSSPGLAYEQYF.

This chain connects TRBV29-1 to TRBJ2-3, with D maybe TRBD2 (5 bases). The V gene lost 6 bases and the J gene lost 4 bases, with 14 bases spanning the gap. Looked up from germline, CDR1 is SQVTM and CDR2 is ANQGSEA. The CDR3 is 13 residues long. CDR3 coding DNA: TGCAGCGTAATTCTATGGGGAGCAGATACGCAGTATTTT. Encoded protein: CSVILWGADTQYF.

This clone occurred once. The J gene is TRBJ1-1, the V gene TRBV20-1; TRBD1 agrees at 7 bases. This CDR3 has 11 residues. V was clipped by 5 bases and J by 10 bases; unmatched bases: 7. The germline CDR1 and CDR2 sequences are DFQATT and SNEGSKA (reference sequence). The CDR3 here is CSARTTGAAFF. As DNA, the CDR3 is TGCAGTGCTCGGACCACAGGGGCAGCTTTCTTT.

The V and J genes are TRBV6-5 and TRBJ1-2; D unresolved. The germline V gene encodes CDR1 MNHEY and CDR2 SVGAGI. The V gene lost 0 bases and the J gene lost 7 bases, with 9 bases spanning the gap. The CDR3 runs to 13 residues. The CDR3 loop reads CASSYSEFSGYTF. The CDR3 DNA reads TGTGCCAGCAGTTACTCCGAATTTAGTGGCTACACCTTC.

CDR3 loop: CASSLTAGVDNEQFF. In DNA form, the CDR3 reads TGTGCCAGCAGCTTAACGGCGGGAGTCGACAATGAGCAGTTCTTC. The chain employs TRBV7-3 and TRBJ2-1, with 7 bases fitting TRBD2. CDR1 and CDR2 from the germline V gene are SGHTA and FQGTGA. There are 15 residues in the CDR3. With 0 bases clipped from V and 5 bases from J, the junction kept 4 bases outside the gene matches. The variable domain in full, with the rest retrieved from reference TRBV7-3 and TRBJ2-1, is GAGVSQTPSNKVTEKGKYVELRCDPISGHTALYWYRQSLGQGPEFLIYFQGTGAADDSGLPNDRFFAVRPEGSVSTLKIQRTERGDSAVYLCASSLTAGVDNEQFFGPGTRLTVL.

The gene calls are TRBV5-4 and TRBJ2-6; the match to TRBD2 covers 11 bases. The ends lost 4 bases at V and 0 bases at J; junction bases unmatched: 6. Looked up from germline, CDR1 is SGHNT and CDR2 is YYREEE (reference sequence). The CDR3 is 18 residues long. The CDR3 spells CASSPPGLAASGANVLTF. In DNA, the CDR3 is TGTGCCAGCAGCCCGCCGGGACTAGCGGCCTCTGGGGCCAACGTCCTGACTTTC.

This sequence joins TRBV7-2 and TRBJ2-3; D perhaps matches TRBD1 (6 bases). Germline CDR1 is SGHTA and CDR2 is FQGNSA. The CDR3 has 15 residues. Trimming stripped 1 base from V and 1 base from J, with 9 bases between. The CDR3 coding sequence is TGTGCCAGCAGCTTAGAGGGGGTAGGCACAGATACGCAGTATTTT. It specifies CASSLEGVGTDTQYF. The full variable domain, its missing parts supplied by reference TRBV7-2 and TRBJ2-3, is GAGVSQSPSNKVTEKGKDVELRCDPISGHTALYWYRQSLGQGLEFLIYFQGNSAPDKSGLPSDRFSAERTGGSVSTLTIQRTQQEDSAVYLCASSLEGVGTDTQYFGPGTRLTVL.